The entry below gives a single T cell receptor beta chain sequence along with its context. Trimming took off 2 bases at V and 7 bases at J, with 12 bases between the two ends. The CDR3 loop spans 14 amino acids. Germline V lookup: CDR1 SNHLY, CDR2 FYNNEI. This entry belongs to a study of blood T cell repertoires in COVID-19. Study information: PBMCs, B-cell-depleted T cells, or T cells were the source of the cDNA or gDNA that made up the material.

Data came from immunoSEQ multiplex PCR; TCRdb stores just in-frame clones and leaves some out. The profile shows some 45,000 clones, about four fifths of them singletons. Sequenced: peripheral blood. This sequence joins TRBV2 and TRBJ1-5; the D gene is possibly TRBD1 (6 bases). This receptor was taken from a human donor in a cohort sampled during active COVID-19. In DNA, the CDR3 is TGTGCCAGCAGTGAACAGACAGGCTTGCAGCCCCAGCATTTT. Protein product: CASSEQTGLQPQHF.